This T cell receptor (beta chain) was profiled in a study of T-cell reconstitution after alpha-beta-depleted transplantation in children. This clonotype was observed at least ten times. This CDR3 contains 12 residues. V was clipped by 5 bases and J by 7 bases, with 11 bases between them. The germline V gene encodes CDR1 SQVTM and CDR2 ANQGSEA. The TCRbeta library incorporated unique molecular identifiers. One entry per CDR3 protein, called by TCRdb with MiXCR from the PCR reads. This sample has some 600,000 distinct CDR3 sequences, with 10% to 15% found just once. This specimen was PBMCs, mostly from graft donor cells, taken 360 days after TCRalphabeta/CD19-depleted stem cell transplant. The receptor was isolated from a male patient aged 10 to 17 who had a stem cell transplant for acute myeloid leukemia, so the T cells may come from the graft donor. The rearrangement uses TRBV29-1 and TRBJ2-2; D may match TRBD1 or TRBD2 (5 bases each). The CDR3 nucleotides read TGCAGCGTTCGGTCTGGGGGCGGGGAGCTGTTTTTT. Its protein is CSVRSGGGELFF.